Each of the 20 T cell receptor beta chains below was sequenced from the same sample in a study of regulatory T cells in long-lasting Graves disease. Time point described: newly diagnosed GD, antithyroid drugs for less than 3 months. The TCR library was made from RNA that had been extracted from PBMCs in TRIzol. Assembly of TCR beta libraries relied on iRepertoire HTBI primers together with Arm-PCR of CDR3 regions. TCRdb used MiXCR to reprocess the multiplex PCR reads, holding one entry per CDR3 protein. The sample includes some 460,000 distinct CDR3 sequences, 15% to 20% of them seen just once. In addition, the sample was reused for a study of T cells in Graves' hyperthyroidism and ophthalmopathy.

The sequencing used peripheral blood mononuclear cells (PBMCs), collected at new diagnosis, from a patient treated with antithyroid drugs. All receptors come from a middle-aged man with Graves disease.

This clonotype appeared many times. The chain employs TRBV28 and TRBJ2-7, with D perhaps being TRBD1 or TRBD2 (6 bases each). The CDR3 spans 15 residues. Trimming pared 2 bases from V and 6 bases from J, leaving 17 bases between. The germline V gene has CDR1 MDHEN and CDR2 SYDVKM. This chain's CDR3 is CASSLVGGRIAEQYF. CDR3 in DNA: TGTGCCAGCAGTTTAGTAGGGGGGCGCATAGCCGAGCAGTACTTC. The full variable domain, with the rest looked up from reference TRBV28 and TRBJ2-7, is DVKVTQSSRYLVKRTGEKVFLECVQDMDHENMFWYRQDPGLGLRLIYFSYDVKMKEKGDIPEGYSVSREKKERFSLILESASTNQTSMYLCASSLVGGRIAEQYFGPGTRLTVT.

This clonotype was seen repeatedly, ten times or more. V gene TRBV28 combines with J gene TRBJ2-7, with D tentatively TRBD1 (6 bases). V was cut by 6 bases and J by 2 bases, with 14 bases left in between. Germline V gene sequence: CDR1 MDHEN, CDR2 SYDVKM. The CDR3 is made up of 14 amino acids. DNA for the CDR3: TGTGCCAGCAGCAATACAGGGCCCCCCTACGAGCAGTACTTC. This sequence encodes CASSNTGPPYEQYF.

This clonotype came up a few times. The chain is built from TRBV20-1 and TRBJ1-6; a weak D match, TRBD1 (5 bases). Germline CDR1 and CDR2: DFQATT and SNEGSKA (reference sequence). This CDR3 spans 12 amino acids. Trimming pared 1 base from V and 13 bases from J, leaving 11 bases between. The CDR3, as DNA: TGCAGTGCTAGAGTCGGGGGAAGGCCCCTCCACTTT. Protein product: CSARVGGRPLHF.

This clonotype was seen many times. The chain recombines TRBV2 with TRBJ1-5; no firm D call. Per the germline V gene, CDR1 is SNHLY and CDR2 is FYNNEI. The CDR3 runs 15 residues. Trimming removed 6 bases at V and 1 base at J, with 13 bases between. The CDR3 sequence is CASRPTLRSNQPQHF. CDR3 DNA: TGTGCCAGCAGGCCGACCCTCCGAAGCAATCAGCCCCAGCATTTT.

This clonotype was detected ten times or more. The chain employs TRBV30 and TRBJ1-2; possibly TRBD1 for D (6 bases). Deletions cut 0 bases from V and 8 bases from J, with 13 bases between. Germline V gives CDR1 GTSNPN, CDR2 SVGIG (reference sequence). CDR3 length: 13 residues. The DNA of the CDR3 is TGTGCCTGGAGTGTAACCAGGGGAGGAGGCTACACCTTC. As protein: CAWSVTRGGGYTF.

The chain employs TRBV18 and TRBJ1-1; D is unresolved. CDR1 and CDR2 from the germline V gene are KGHSH and LQKENI. This CDR3 comprises 12 residues. Trimming cost V 2 bases and J 8 bases, with 9 bases left between them. The CDR3 nucleotides are TGTGCCAGCTCACCAGGAGGGCAGGAAGCTTTCTTT. It translates to CASSPGGQEAFF.

V is TRBV6-1 and J is TRBJ1-1; TRBD1 might be the D (5 bases). V was clipped by 5 bases and J by 6 bases, with 16 bases between them. Germline V gene lookup returns CDR1 MNHNS and CDR2 SASEGT. The CDR3 is 14 amino acids. The CDR3 DNA is TGTGCCAGCAGTCTCGACGGGGGGGAACCTGAAGCTTTCTTT. Residues: CASSLDGGEPEAFF.

The chain carries TRBV27 and TRBJ2-1; 11 bases match TRBD1. Looked up from germline, CDR1 is MNHEY and CDR2 is SMNVEV (reference sequence). J was trimmed by 8 bases and V by 7 bases; bases with no gene match: 10. The CDR3 is 15 residues long. The CDR3 nucleotides read TGTGCCAGCACCCTAGGACAGGGGGCGGGGGATGAGCAGTTCTTC. Its translation: CASTLGQGAGDEQFF.

This rearrangement joins TRBV2 to TRBJ2-7, with 8 nucleotides matching TRBD2. The V segment lost 7 bases and the J segment 6 bases; nucleotides outside the gene matches: 11. CDR1 is SNHLY and CDR2 is FYNNEI in the germline V gene. CDR3 length: 14 residues. The CDR3, as DNA: TGTGCCAGCAAGTTCGCGGGGGGAGACTTCGAGCAGTACTTC. This codes for CASKFAGGDFEQYF.

This clonotype came up once. The chain has TRBV6-1 and TRBJ1-1; TRBD1 is a possible D gene (6 bases). Germline V gene data show CDR1 as MNHNS and CDR2 as SASEGT. Trimming took off 2 bases at V and 2 bases at J, with 15 bases between the two ends. The CDR3 runs to 16 residues. The CDR3 sequence is CASSERPRQENTEAFF. The CDR3 DNA follows: TGTGCCAGCAGTGAACGGCCTCGACAGGAAAACACTGAAGCTTTCTTT.

This clonotype was seen at least ten times. V usage is TRBV30 and J usage is TRBJ1-1; possibly TRBD1 for D (5 bases). Trimming took 2 bases from V and 0 from J, leaving 10 bases between them. This CDR3 has 14 amino acids. The germline gives CDR1 GTSNPN, CDR2 SVGIG (reference sequence). CDR3 loop: CAWSTTALNTEAFF. For the CDR3, the DNA is TGTGCCTGGAGTACGACAGCCTTGAACACTGAAGCTTTCTTT.

The chain couples TRBV10-3 to TRBJ2-3; D unclear. The germline V and J ends were trimmed by 4 bases and 5 bases, with 4 bases remaining between them. Germline CDR1 reads ENHRY; CDR2 reads SYGVKD. The CDR3 length is 11 residues. CDR3 region: CAISAEDTQYF. Written as DNA, the CDR3 is TGTGCCATCAGTGCAGAAGATACGCAGTATTTT.

This clonotype appeared many times. The V gene is TRBV5-5, the J gene TRBJ2-5; D may correspond to TRBD1 or TRBD2 (5 bases each). CDR3 length equals 16 residues. Germline V gene sequence: CDR1 SGHKS, CDR2 YYEKEE (reference sequence). V lost 3 bases and J lost 5, with 20 bases in between. CDR3 bases: TGTGCCAGCAGCTCAAAGCCGGGACCAGGCGGGGAGACCCAGTACTTC. The encoded protein is CASSSKPGPGGETQYF.

The table lists this clonotype with a few counts. The chain joins TRBV5-1 to TRBJ2-7; 9 nucleotides align to TRBD1. Looked up from germline, CDR1 is SGHRS and CDR2 is YFSETQ. V was pared by 4 bases and J by 5 bases, with 10 bases of the junction left unmatched. The CDR3 spans 15 residues. The CDR3 reads CASSNPGQGVHEQYF. CDR3 sequence (DNA): TGCGCCAGCAGCAACCCGGGACAGGGCGTACACGAGCAGTACTTC.

There are a few counts of this clonotype. The chain recombines TRBV20-1 with TRBJ2-7; D perhaps matches TRBD2 (6 bases). V was cut by 6 bases and J by 3 bases, with 15 bases left in between. The CDR3 is 13 amino acids. Germline V CDR1 and CDR2: DFQATT, SNEGSKA (reference sequence). The CDR3 loop reads CSARDILSYEQYF. In nucleotides, the CDR3 is TGCAGTGCGCGGGATATTCTAAGCTACGAGCAGTACTTC.

This chain uses TRBV6-2 or TRBV6-3 with TRBJ1-1; possible D gene TRBD1, 5 bases. CDR3 size: 15 residues. With 4 bases removed from V and 4 bases from J, the gap between germline ends came to 16 bases. Germline V gene sequence: CDR1 MNHEY, CDR2 SVGEGT. The CDR3 DNA follows: TGTGCCAGCAGTTCCCCCGCAGGGCTGGGCACTGAAGCTTTCTTT. Translated: CASSSPAGLGTEAFF.

The gene calls are TRBV7-3 and TRBJ2-7; D not resolved. The germline V gene has CDR1 SGHTA and CDR2 FQGTGA. This CDR3 has 14 residues. With 3 bases removed from V and 12 bases from J, the gap between germline ends came to 21 bases. The CDR3 region is CASSFSDKDSPRYF. CDR3 in DNA: TGTGCCAGCAGCTTCTCCGACAAAGACTCCCCTCGGTACTTC.

This clonotype turned up a few times. CDR3 bases: TGTGCCAGCAGCCAAGATGCGGGCAGGGGGCTGACAGATACGCAGTATTTT. Protein product: CASSQDAGRGLTDTQYF. The V and J genes are TRBV4-2 and TRBJ2-3; 8 positions agree with TRBD1. The CDR3 is 17 residues long. The germline gives CDR1 LGHNA, CDR2 YNFKEQ. V gave up 0 bases and J gave up 3 bases; unmatched junction bases: 8.

This clonotype was counted only a few times. The rearrangement uses TRBV28 and TRBJ1-1, with D hard to call. Germline V gene data show CDR1 as MDHEN and CDR2 as SYDVKM. V dropped 7 bases and J dropped 4 bases, with 13 bases sitting between them. This CDR3 has 13 residues. CDR3 coding DNA: TGTGCCAGCATTGTGGGTGTGAGCACTGAAGCTTTCTTT. Translation: CASIVGVSTEAFF.

The chain uses TRBV28 and TRBJ2-7; D may correspond to TRBD1 or TRBD2 (5 bases each). The CDR3 totals 13 residues. Germline CDR1 MDHEN, CDR2 SYDVKM. V gave up 5 bases and J gave up 5 bases, with 13 bases separating them. CDR3 region: CASSTGARHEQYF. The CDR3 DNA reads as TGTGCCAGCAGTACCGGGGCCCGCCACGAGCAGTACTTC.